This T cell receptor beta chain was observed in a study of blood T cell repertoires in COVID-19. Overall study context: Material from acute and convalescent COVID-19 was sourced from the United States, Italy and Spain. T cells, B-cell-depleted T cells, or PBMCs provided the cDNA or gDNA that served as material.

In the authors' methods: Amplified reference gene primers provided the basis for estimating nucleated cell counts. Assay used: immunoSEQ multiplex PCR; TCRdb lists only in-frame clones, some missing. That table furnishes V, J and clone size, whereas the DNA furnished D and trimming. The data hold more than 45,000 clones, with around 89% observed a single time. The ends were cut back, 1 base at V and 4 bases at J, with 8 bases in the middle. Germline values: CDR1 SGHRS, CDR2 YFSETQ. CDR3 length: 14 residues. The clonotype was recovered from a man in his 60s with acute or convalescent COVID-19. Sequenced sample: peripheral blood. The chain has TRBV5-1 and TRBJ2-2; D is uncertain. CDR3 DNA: TGCGCCAGCAGCTTGCTAGGAGTCACCGGGGAGCTGTTTTTT. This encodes CASSLLGVTGELFF.